This T cell receptor beta chain is drawn from a study of blood T cell repertoires in COVID-19. The data were produced by immunoSEQ multiplex PCR, yet TCRdb's version contains in-frame clones alone and is incomplete. The repertoire holds about 220,000 clones, 75% to 85% seen once, with less than 6% in the top ten. With 1 base clipped from V and 7 bases from J, the junction kept 9 bases outside the gene matches. In germline, CDR1 is GTSNPN, CDR2 SVGIG (reference sequence). This CDR3 contains 14 residues. The sample was peripheral blood. The TCR originated in a woman in her 70s with COVID-19, enrolled during active disease. The chain combines TRBV30 with TRBJ2-5, with 7 bases that match TRBD2. CDR3 coding DNA: TGTGCCTGGAGTGCCGTAGCGGGTTATGGGACCCAGTACTTC. This codes for CAWSAVAGYGTQYF.